This passage covers 26 T cell receptor beta chains from one sample sequenced in a study of shared clonotypes between healthy human individuals. Sequencing was performed with immunoSEQ multiplex PCR; in TCRdb, only in-frame clones are kept and a portion is missing. Of fewer than 600,000 clones listed, 60% to 85% are singletons. The sequencing sample was made of PBMCs. The receptors were sampled from a middle-aged woman in good health. Some clones in this sample may be carry-over from other donors' samples.

The chain recombines TRBV28 with TRBJ1-4, with D unclear. The germline V and J ends were trimmed by 6 bases and 0 bases, with 14 bases remaining between them. Germline V gives CDR1 MDHEN, CDR2 SYDVKM. The CDR3 spans 16 residues. As DNA, the CDR3 is TGTGCCAGCAGACCTAGACGGAGCGCAACTAATGAAAAACTGTTTTTT. Translation gives CASRPRRSATNEKLFF.

This clone was counted a few times. The V call is TRBV18, the J call TRBJ2-2, with D uncertain. Germline values: CDR1 KGHSH, CDR2 LQKENI. Between the trimmed V and J ends, which lost 3 bases and 4 bases, there was a span of 3 bases. The CDR3 runs to 12 residues. The CDR3 sequence: CASSPFTGELFF. The CDR3 nucleotides are TGTGCCAGCTCACCTTTCACCGGGGAGCTGTTTTTT.

Relative to its sample, this clone is medium-sized. The V call is TRBV5-1, the J call TRBJ1-2; 7 bases are a match to TRBD1. Germline V gives CDR1 SGHRS, CDR2 YFSETQ. CDR3 length equals 14 residues. Trimming cost V 4 bases and J 2 bases; bases outside gene matches: 5. DNA of the CDR3: TGCGCCAGCAGCCCGCGGGACAGAAACTATGGCTACACCTTC. Encoded protein: CASSPRDRNYGYTF.

The genes are TRBV15 and TRBJ2-1, with 10 nucleotides matching TRBD2. This CDR3 is built from 15 residues. Trimming removed 4 bases from V and 6 bases from J; junction bases left unmatched: 6. Germline V gene sequence: CDR1 LNHNV, CDR2 YYDKDF (reference sequence). CDR3 sequence reads: CATSTGLAASNEQFF. DNA of the CDR3: TGTGCCACCAGCACCGGACTAGCGGCTTCCAATGAGCAGTTCTTC.

This rearrangement joins TRBV6-6 to TRBJ2-7; 11 bases agree with TRBD2. V dropped 7 bases and J dropped 6; count of bases not matched to a gene: 11. This CDR3 comprises 15 residues. Germline assignment: CDR1 MNHNY and CDR2 SVGAGI (reference sequence). CDR3 loop: CASKVSGRATSEQYF. The DNA for the CDR3 is TGTGCCAGCAAGGTTAGCGGGAGGGCCACCAGCGAGCAGTACTTC.

The chain joins TRBV5-1 to TRBJ2-1; the match to TRBD2 covers 11 bases. Germline CDR1 and CDR2: SGHRS and YFSETQ. The V and J ends lost 0 bases and 3 bases, in that order; junction bases with no gene match: 2. This CDR3 comprises 16 residues. Written as DNA, the CDR3 is TGCGCCAGCAGCTTGGGACTAGCGGGACGCTACAATGAGCAGTTCTTC. Protein product: CASSLGLAGRYNEQFF.

This chain connects TRBV2 to TRBJ2-7; D uncertain. V lost 4 bases to trimming and J lost 3 bases, with 7 bases between them. The CDR3 extends over 12 amino acids. The germline V gene encodes CDR1 SNHLY and CDR2 FYNNEI. The CDR3 region has the DNA TGTGCCAGCAGTGGCGGATTCTACGAGCAGTACTTC. Translating gives CASSGGFYEQYF.

The chain combines TRBV5-1 with TRBJ1-4, with D hard to call. V gave up 6 bases and J gave up 6 bases, with 15 bases separating them. The V gene's germline CDR1 is SGHRS and CDR2 YFSETQ. The CDR3 loop spans 14 amino acids. The CDR3 here is CASKSGGSYEKLFF. The CDR3, as DNA: TGCGCCAGCAAGTCGGGCGGGAGCTATGAAAAACTGTTTTTT. Based on the CDR3 plus reference TRBV5-1 and TRBJ1-4, the full variable domain is KAGVTQTPRYLIKTRGQQVTLSCSPISGHRSVSWYQQTPGQGLQFLFEYFSETQRNKGNFPGRFSGRQFSNSRSEMNVSTLELGDSALYLCASKSGGSYEKLFFGSGTQLSVL.

J is TRBJ2-1 and V is TRBV5-1, with D unresolved. Germline-derived CDR1 and CDR2 are SGHRS and YFSETQ. V lost 4 bases and J lost 7, with 21 bases in between. The CDR3 consists of 16 residues. The CDR3 region has the DNA TGCGCCAGCAGCATAAACAGAAGGGTAGGTCCAAATGAGCAGTTCTTC. This codes for CASSINRRVGPNEQFF.

This clone has a handful of counts. The chain joins TRBV6-1 to TRBJ2-3, with D perhaps matching TRBD1 or TRBD2 (5 bases each). Germline V lookup: CDR1 MNHNS, CDR2 SASEGT. The CDR3 runs to 15 residues. Trimming left V 1 base short and J 1 base short, with 9 bases between. The CDR3 nucleotides read TGTGCCAGCAGTGAAGAATTGGGGGGCACAGATACGCAGTATTTT. Protein product: CASSEELGGTDTQYF.

This clone was observed once. This chain links TRBV5-4 with TRBJ2-5; D is perhaps TRBD1 (5 bases). Trimming took off 3 bases at V and 5 bases at J, with 14 bases between the two ends. Germline values: CDR1 SGHNT, CDR2 YYREEE (reference sequence). This CDR3 contains 14 residues. The CDR3 spells CASSSAGSGETQYF. The CDR3 DNA is TGTGCCAGCAGCTCTGCAGGGTCAGGGGAGACCCAGTACTTC.

The chain has TRBV6-1 and TRBJ2-7; tentative D call: TRBD2 (6 bases). CDR3 size: 17 residues. Trimming stripped 0 bases from V and 3 bases from J, with 18 bases between. Looked up from germline, CDR1 is MNHNS and CDR2 is SASEGT. The DNA of the CDR3 is TGTGCCAGCAGTGAAGCACCCCAGCAACTCGGGAGCTACGAGCAGTACTTC. Residues: CASSEAPQQLGSYEQYF.

The J gene is TRBJ2-7, the V gene TRBV6-1; unclear D gene. Trimming took 7 bases from V and 2 from J, leaving 9 bases between them. The CDR3 has 12 amino acids. Germline-derived CDR1 and CDR2 are MNHNS and SASEGT. The chain's CDR3 is CASKAVTYEQYF. For the CDR3, the DNA is TGTGCCAGCAAGGCGGTAACCTACGAGCAGTACTTC.

V and J are TRBV30 and TRBJ2-7, with 7 nucleotides matching TRBD2. Losses at the gene ends were 0 bases for V and 2 bases for J; bases not matched to a gene: 7. The CDR3 extends over 15 amino acids. Germline V gene data show CDR1 as GTSNPN and CDR2 as SVGIG (reference sequence). The CDR3 sequence: CAWSVPGRIAYEQYF. CDR3 sequence (DNA): TGTGCCTGGAGTGTACCCGGGAGGATAGCCTACGAGCAGTACTTC.

The genes are TRBV11-3 and TRBJ1-4; D call uncertain. Germline V gene lookup returns CDR1 SGHNT and CDR2 YENEEA. Between the trimmed V and J ends, which lost 1 base and 8 bases, there was a span of 11 bases. The CDR3 loop spans 14 amino acids. This CDR3 reads CASSLGLLEEKLFF. CDR3 nucleotides: TGTGCCAGCAGCTTAGGCCTCTTGGAGGAAAAACTGTTTTTT.

A remark on this clone: A much more abundant neighbour one base away suggests this may be a read error. The chain uses TRBV14 and TRBJ1-2; unclear D gene. Trimming pared 1 base from V and 4 bases from J, leaving 4 bases between. The CDR3 spans 12 residues. Per the germline V gene, CDR1 is SGHDN and CDR2 is FVKESK. In DNA, the CDR3 is TGTGCCAGCAGCCAAGGAGGCTATGGCTACACCTTC. Translation: CASSQGGYGYTF.

The chain recombines TRBV6-6 with TRBJ1-2, with a tentative D call TRBD1 (6 bases). Per the germline V gene, CDR1 is MNHNY and CDR2 is SVGAGI (reference sequence). V lost 6 bases, J lost 4 bases, and 12 bases lay in between. The CDR3 is 13 residues long. The CDR3 here is CASSRTGTYGYTF. CDR3 coding DNA: TGTGCCAGCAGCCGTACAGGGACCTATGGCTACACCTTC.

The V call is TRBV5-1, the J call TRBJ2-1; D assignment may be TRBD1 or TRBD2 (6 bases each). The CDR3 is made up of 16 amino acids. The germline V and J ends were trimmed by 0 bases and 4 bases, with 14 bases remaining between them. Germline CDR1 is SGHRS and CDR2 is YFSETQ. The CDR3 region is CASSLGQEGIYNEQFF. CDR3 nucleotide sequence: TGCGCCAGCAGCTTGGGACAGGAGGGGATATACAATGAGCAGTTCTTC.

V usage is TRBV19 and J usage is TRBJ2-7, with 8 bases lining up with TRBD2. Looked up from germline, CDR1 is LNHDA and CDR2 is SQIVND (reference sequence). The CDR3 is 14 amino acids. J was trimmed by 7 bases and V by 5 bases; bases with no gene match: 10. CDR3 sequence: CASSFTGTRGEQYF. CDR3 in DNA: TGTGCCAGTAGTTTCACCGGGACTAGGGGAGAGCAGTACTTC.

The genes are TRBV19 and TRBJ1-2, with D maybe TRBD1 (5 bases). V was pared by 3 bases and J by 3 bases, with 14 bases between. Germline V gives CDR1 LNHDA, CDR2 SQIVND (reference sequence). The CDR3 runs 15 residues. Here the CDR3 reads CASSIQGRTHYGYTF. In nucleotides, the CDR3 is TGTGCCAGTAGTATTCAGGGCAGGACACACTATGGCTACACCTTC.

In this sample, this clone turned up many times. This chain uses TRBV4-3 with TRBJ2-6; 9 bases align to TRBD2. The V gene end was trimmed by 2 bases and the J gene end by 4 bases; junction bases not matched to a gene: 3. The CDR3 contains 16 residues. Germline CDR1 is LGHNA and CDR2 is YSLEER. The CDR3 reads CASSQSSGTGANVLTF. In nucleotides, the CDR3 is TGCGCCAGCAGCCAATCTAGCGGGACCGGGGCCAACGTCCTGACTTTC.

The chain has TRBV4-2 and TRBJ2-7; D remains ambiguous. The germline V gene encodes CDR1 LGHNA and CDR2 YNFKEQ. V dropped 1 base and J dropped 3 bases, with 10 bases sitting between them. CDR3 size: 14 residues. CDR3 amino acids: CASSQGYTNYEQYF. The CDR3 DNA reads TGTGCCAGCAGCCAAGGCTACACTAACTACGAGCAGTACTTC.

This clone was observed a handful of times. V gene TRBV10-3 combines with J gene TRBJ2-2; D is possibly TRBD2 (5 bases). CDR3 length: 14 amino acids. V dropped 5 bases and J dropped 4 bases, with 11 bases sitting between them. Germline V gene data show CDR1 as ENHRY and CDR2 as SYGVKD. The CDR3 DNA is TGTGCCATCAGTCAAGGACTTCCCACCGGGGAGCTGTTTTTT. Amino acid sequence: CAISQGLPTGELFF.

The chain is built from TRBV28 and TRBJ2-4, with TRBD2 matching over 7 bases. The CDR3 contains 13 residues. CDR1 MDHEN and CDR2 SYDVKM come from the germline V gene. The V and J ends lost 8 bases and 6 bases, in that order; junction bases with no gene match: 7. The CDR3 is CASGEGSLNIQYF. For the CDR3, the DNA is TGTGCCAGCGGGGAGGGATCGTTAAACATTCAGTACTTC.

This chain links TRBV2 with TRBJ1-1; D possibly corresponds to TRBD1 (6 bases). V shed 7 bases and J shed 4 bases, with 13 bases lying between them. Germline V gives CDR1 SNHLY, CDR2 FYNNEI. This CDR3 has 13 residues. The CDR3 sequence: CASTRTELTEAFF. The CDR3 DNA reads TGTGCCAGCACCAGGACAGAGCTCACTGAAGCTTTCTTT.

The V gene is TRBV6-5, the J gene TRBJ2-1, with D tentatively TRBD2 (6 bases). Germline V gives CDR1 MNHEY, CDR2 SVGAGI. The germline V and J ends were trimmed by 6 bases and 0 bases, with 12 bases remaining between them. This CDR3 comprises 15 residues. Here the CDR3 DNA reads TGTGCCAGCAGCCCCGCGGGGAGCTCCTACAATGAGCAGTTCTTC. Its translation is CASSPAGSSYNEQFF.